The entry below describes one TCR beta chain. Study processing details: Estimates of nucleated cell counts were drawn from the amplification of reference gene primers. The table came from immunoSEQ multiplex PCR; TCRdb's copy has only in-frame clones and leaves some out. The D gene and trimming were derived from the DNA, and the V and J assignments and clone size from that table. The table includes 250,000 to 350,000 clones, around 90% detected once. This sample is part of a study of blood T cell repertoires in COVID-19. On the study more broadly: Recovery among Cohort 3 donors was established by two negative PCRs, clearance, or symptom resolution. From T cells, B-cell-depleted T cells, or PBMCs came the material, which was cDNA or gDNA.

This CDR3 has 12 residues. The V gene lost 3 bases and the J gene lost 2 bases, with 7 bases spanning the gap. Germline V gene sequence: CDR1 GTSNPN, CDR2 SVGIG (reference sequence). Across 20 to 25 US areas, participants ranged in age from about 18 to 100 years. Sequences were obtained from PBMCs or T cells enriched from blood (not recorded which). The rearrangement uses TRBV30 and TRBJ1-2, with D hard to call. This TCR came from an older woman in a cohort exposed to, infected with or recovered from COVID-19 (not recorded which). The CDR3 spells CAWRVRNYGYTF. CDR3 bases: TGTGCCTGGAGAGTGAGGAACTATGGCTACACCTTC. Full variable domain (missing parts from reference TRBV30 and TRBJ1-2): SQTIHQWPATLVQPVGSPLSLECTVEGTSNPNLYWYRQAAGRGLQLLFYSVGIGQISSEVPQNLSASRPQDRQFILSSKKLLLSDSGFYLCAWRVRNYGYTFGSGTRLTVV.